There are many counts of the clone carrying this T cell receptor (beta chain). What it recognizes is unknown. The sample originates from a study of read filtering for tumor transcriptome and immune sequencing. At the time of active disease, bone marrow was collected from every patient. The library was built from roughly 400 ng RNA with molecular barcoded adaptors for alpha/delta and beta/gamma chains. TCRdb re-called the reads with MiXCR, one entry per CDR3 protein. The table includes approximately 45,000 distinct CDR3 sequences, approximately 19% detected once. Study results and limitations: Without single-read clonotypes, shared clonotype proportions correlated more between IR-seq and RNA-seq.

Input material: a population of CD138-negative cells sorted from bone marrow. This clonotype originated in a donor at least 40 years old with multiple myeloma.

CDR3 protein: CASSLYRGNTGELFF. In nucleotides, the CDR3 is TGTGCCAGCAGCTTATATCGGGGGAATACCGGGGAGCTGTTTTTT. The chain links TRBV7-2 to TRBJ2-2, with D possibly being TRBD2 (6 bases). The V and J ends lost 2 bases and 5 bases respectively, with 12 bases between them. The CDR3 is made up of 15 amino acids. The germline CDR1 and CDR2 sequences are SGHTA and FQGNSA.